This T cell receptor beta chain was sequenced during a study of cytomegalovirus exposure and HLA in healthy donors (dated by TCRdb to the late 2010s). With respect to the entire study: The approximately 710 repertoires of the first cohort and the 95 to 150 validation repertoires were produced on the same platform, according to a later analysis. The study was designed to test whether signatures of past pathogen exposure could be identified by cataloging public T cell receptors. A separate validation cohort of approximately 130 different subjects was used in addition to the roughly 670-subject first cohort. The study combined high-throughput TCR immunosequencing, statistical association of individual TCRs with disease status, and machine learning to predict cytomegalovirus infection status.

Donors formed part of the validation cohort, which comprised fewer than 150 subjects and was distinct from the first cohort of roughly 600 subjects. The V end gives up 3 bases and the J end 4 bases, leaving 2 bases in the junction not matched to a gene. The germline V gene sets CDR1 to SGHAT and CDR2 to FQNNGV. The CDR3 runs 14 residues from the cysteine to the phenylalanine. Of the read, only the CDR3 DNA is kept; its 42 bases are in frame from base 1. With respect to this clone: Which antigen it targets is not known. Base qualities are missing; no much larger clone stands one base away.

Broad study findings and their caveats: A few of the identified cytomegalovirus-associated TCR beta chains were confirmed in vitro to be specific for cytomegalovirus antigens. The study listed 164 TCR beta chains as associated with cytomegalovirus. The classifier was reported to diagnose cytomegalovirus status with high specificity and sensitivity in both the original and validation cohorts. The authors suggested that the approach could potentially be extended to other disease states and immunological phenotypes. Most TCR sequences were observed very rarely across donors, whereas some public TCRs were present in many individuals. Subsequent analysis determined that TCRs grouped into clusters in the first cohort also showed a tendency toward co-occurrence across the roughly 120 validation repertoires, and 94% of cluster scores exceeded 0. All 130 or so repertoires were used to score co-occurrence in the validation cohort in a later analysis, because that analysis had no HLA typing for the cohort.

The library came from the immunoSEQ multiplex PCR assay. Per the authors' processing: A statistical classification framework was developed to diagnose cytomegalovirus status using the catalog of TCR beta chain sequences. TCRdb mirrors the immuneACCESS table, restricted to in-frame sequences. Some clones are absent from its copies; in checked studies, under half trace to an unresolved V gene, and the reason for the others is unknown. That table is the source of V, J and clone size, and D and trimming were worked out from the DNA. The sample data list approximately 65,000 clones, and 95% to 97% of these were observed just once. Around 2.4% of the sample rests with the top ten.

Sample: PBMCs. The rearranged segments are TRBV11-2 and TRBJ2-2; the central 7 bases match TRBD2. The receptor's source is a man between 18 and 35 years old in good health and CMV-seronegative. The CDR3 here reads CASSLGEGTGELFF. The DNA sequence follows: TGTGCCAGCAGCTTGGGGGAGGGCACCGGGGAGCTGTTTTTT.